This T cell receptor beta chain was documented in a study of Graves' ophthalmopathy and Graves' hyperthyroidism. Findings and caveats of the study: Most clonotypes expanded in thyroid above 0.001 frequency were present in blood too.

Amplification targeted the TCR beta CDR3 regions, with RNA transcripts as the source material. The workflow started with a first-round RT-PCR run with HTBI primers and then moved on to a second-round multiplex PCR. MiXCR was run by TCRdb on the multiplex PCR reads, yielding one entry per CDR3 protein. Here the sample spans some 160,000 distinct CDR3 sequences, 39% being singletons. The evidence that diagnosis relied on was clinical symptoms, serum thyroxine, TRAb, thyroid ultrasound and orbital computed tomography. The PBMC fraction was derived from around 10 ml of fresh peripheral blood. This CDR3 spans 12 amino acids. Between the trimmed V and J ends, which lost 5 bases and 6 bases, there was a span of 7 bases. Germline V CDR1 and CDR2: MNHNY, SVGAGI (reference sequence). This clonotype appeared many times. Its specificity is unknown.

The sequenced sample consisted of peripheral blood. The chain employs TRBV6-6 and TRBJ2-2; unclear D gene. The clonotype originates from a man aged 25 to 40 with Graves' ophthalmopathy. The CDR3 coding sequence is TGTGCCAGCAGTCCGACTGCCGGGGAGCTGTTTTTT. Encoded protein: CASSPTAGELFF.